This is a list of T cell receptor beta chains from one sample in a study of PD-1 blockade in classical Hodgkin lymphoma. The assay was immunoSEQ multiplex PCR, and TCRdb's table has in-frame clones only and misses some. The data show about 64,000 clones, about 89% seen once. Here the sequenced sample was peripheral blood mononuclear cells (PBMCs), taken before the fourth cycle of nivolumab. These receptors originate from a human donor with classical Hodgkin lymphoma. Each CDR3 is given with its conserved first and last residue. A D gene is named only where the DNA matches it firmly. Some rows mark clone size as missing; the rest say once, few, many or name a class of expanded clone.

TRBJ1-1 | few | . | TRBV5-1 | TGCGCCAGCAGGCCTGACACTGCTGAAGCTTTCTTT | CASRPDTAEAFF
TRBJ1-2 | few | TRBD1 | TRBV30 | TGTGCCTGGAGTGTTCAGGGGGAGGATGGCTACACCTTC | CAWSVQGEDGYTF
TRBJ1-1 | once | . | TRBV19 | TGTGCCAGTAGTGTCTCGGAGGGGTCGGCTTTCTTT | CASSVSEGSAFF
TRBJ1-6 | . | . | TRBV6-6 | TGTGCCAGCAGAAGGACGGAGTATAATTCACCCCTCCACTTT | CASRRTEYNSPLHF
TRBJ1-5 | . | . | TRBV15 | TGTGCCACCGACCAGGTTGGGTCAGGGTTAAGTTCGGACCAGCCCCAGCATTTT | CATDQVGSGLSSDQPQHF
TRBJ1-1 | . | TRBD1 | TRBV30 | TGTGCCTGGGGGACAGTGAATGAAGCTTTCTTT | CAWGTVNEAFF
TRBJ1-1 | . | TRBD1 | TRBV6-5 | TGTGCCAGCAGGACAGGGAGTGTAGCTTTCTTT | CASRTGSVAFF
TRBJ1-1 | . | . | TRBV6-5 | TGTGCCAGCAGTTACTTTCCTACTGACACTGAAGCTTTCTTT | CASSYFPTDTEAFF
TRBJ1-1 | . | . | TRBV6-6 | TGTGCCAGCAGTTACTCGACCGAAGCTTTCTTT | CASSYSTEAFF
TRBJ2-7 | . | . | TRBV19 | TGTGCCAGTAGTATAGCGCCAGGGACCTACGAGCAGTACTTC | CASSIAPGTYEQYF
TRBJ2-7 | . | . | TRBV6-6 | TGTGCCAGCAGTTACTTGAACTTGAACGAGCAGTACTTC | CASSYLNLNEQYF
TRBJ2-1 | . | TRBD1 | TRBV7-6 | TGTGCCAGCAGCTTATCCCCCAGGGGGCAAGATCTCAATGAGCAGTTCTTC | CASSLSPRGQDLNEQFF
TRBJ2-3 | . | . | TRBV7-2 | TGTGCCAGCAGCTTTCTAGGGGGATTAGCGGCAGATACGCAGTATTTT | CASSFLGGLAADTQYF